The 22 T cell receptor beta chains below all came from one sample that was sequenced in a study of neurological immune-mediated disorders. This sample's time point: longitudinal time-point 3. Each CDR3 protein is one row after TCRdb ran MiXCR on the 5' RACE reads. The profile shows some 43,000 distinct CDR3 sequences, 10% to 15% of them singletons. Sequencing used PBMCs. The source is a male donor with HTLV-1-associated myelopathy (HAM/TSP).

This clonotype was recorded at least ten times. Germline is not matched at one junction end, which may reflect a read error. CDR3 protein: CASSQEPGMWHF. CDR3 DNA: TGTGCCAGCAGCCAAGAACCGGGGATGTGGCACTTC. This rearrangement joins TRBV3-1 to TRBJ2-7; maybe TRBD2 (5 bases). The CDR3 is 12 amino acids. Germline V gives CDR1 LGHDT, CDR2 YNNKEL (reference sequence).

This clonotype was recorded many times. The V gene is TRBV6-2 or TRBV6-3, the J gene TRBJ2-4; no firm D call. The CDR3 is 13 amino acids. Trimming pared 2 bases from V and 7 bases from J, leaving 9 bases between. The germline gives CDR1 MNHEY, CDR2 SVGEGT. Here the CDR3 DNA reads TGTGCCAGCAGTTACCTGGCCTTGAACATTCAGTACTTC. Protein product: CASSYLALNIQYF.

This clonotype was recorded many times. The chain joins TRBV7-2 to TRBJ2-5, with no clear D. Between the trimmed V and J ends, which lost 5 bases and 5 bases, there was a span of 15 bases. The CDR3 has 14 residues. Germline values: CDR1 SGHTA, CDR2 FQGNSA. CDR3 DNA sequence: TGTGCCAGCAGCCCCTTTGCCCTGGGGGAGACCCAGTACTTC. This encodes CASSPFALGETQYF.

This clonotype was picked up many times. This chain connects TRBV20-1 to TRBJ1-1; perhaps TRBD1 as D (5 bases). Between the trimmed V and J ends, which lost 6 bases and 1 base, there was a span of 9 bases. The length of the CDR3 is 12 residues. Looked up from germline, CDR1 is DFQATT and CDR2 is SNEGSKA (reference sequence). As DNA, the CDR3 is TGCAGTGCCGTTAGGGGGAACACTGAAGCTTTCTTT. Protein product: CSAVRGNTEAFF.

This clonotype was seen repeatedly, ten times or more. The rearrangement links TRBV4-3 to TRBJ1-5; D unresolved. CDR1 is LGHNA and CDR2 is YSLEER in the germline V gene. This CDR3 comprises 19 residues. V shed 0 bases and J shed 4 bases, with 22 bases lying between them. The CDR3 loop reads CASSQEIYVNSRDNQPQHF. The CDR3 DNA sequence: TGCGCCAGCAGCCAAGAAATATATGTGAACAGCAGAGATAATCAGCCCCAGCATTTT.

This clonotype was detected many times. The CDR3 loop is CSVITRDRGTNEQFF. CDR3 sequence (DNA): TGCAGTGTCATTACCCGGGACAGGGGTACCAATGAGCAGTTCTTC. V is TRBV20-1 and J is TRBJ2-1, with 10 positions matching TRBD1. Trimming at V came to 7 bases and at J to 6 bases, leaving 12 bases not matched to a gene. The germline CDR1 and CDR2 sequences are DFQATT and SNEGSKA (reference sequence). The CDR3 covers 15 residues.

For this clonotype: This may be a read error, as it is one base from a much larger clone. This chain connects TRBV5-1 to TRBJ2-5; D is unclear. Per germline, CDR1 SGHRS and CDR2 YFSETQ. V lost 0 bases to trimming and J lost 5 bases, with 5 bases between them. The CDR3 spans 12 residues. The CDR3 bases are TGCGCCAGCAGCTTGGATGTTGAGACCCAGTACTTC. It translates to CASSLDVETQYF.

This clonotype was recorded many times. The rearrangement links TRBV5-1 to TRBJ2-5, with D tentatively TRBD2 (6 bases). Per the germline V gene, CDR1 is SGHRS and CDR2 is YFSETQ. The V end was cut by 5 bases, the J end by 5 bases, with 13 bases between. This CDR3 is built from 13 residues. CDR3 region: CASRGRGEETQYF. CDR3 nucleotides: TGCGCCAGCAGAGGTCGCGGGGAGGAGACCCAGTACTTC.

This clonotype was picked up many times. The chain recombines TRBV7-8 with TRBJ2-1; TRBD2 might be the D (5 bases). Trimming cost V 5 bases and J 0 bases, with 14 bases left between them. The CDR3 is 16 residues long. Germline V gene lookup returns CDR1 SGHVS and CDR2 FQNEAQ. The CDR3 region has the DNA TGTGCCAGCAGCAGATCAGCGGAGAGCTCCTACAATGAGCAGTTCTTC. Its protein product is CASSRSAESSYNEQFF.

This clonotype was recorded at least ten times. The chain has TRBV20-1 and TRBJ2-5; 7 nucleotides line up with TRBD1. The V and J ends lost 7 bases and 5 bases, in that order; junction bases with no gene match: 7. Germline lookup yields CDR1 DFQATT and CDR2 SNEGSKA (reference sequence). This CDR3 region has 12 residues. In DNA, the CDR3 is TGCAGTGTAAGCGACAGGGACGAGACCCAGTACTTC. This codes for CSVSDRDETQYF.

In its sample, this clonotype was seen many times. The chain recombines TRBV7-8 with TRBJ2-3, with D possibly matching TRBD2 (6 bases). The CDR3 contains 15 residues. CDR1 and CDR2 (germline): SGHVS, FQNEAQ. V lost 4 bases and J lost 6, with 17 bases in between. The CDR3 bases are TGTGCCAGCAGCTCGCTTGGAGGGGTTAGTGATACGCAGTATTTT. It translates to CASSSLGGVSDTQYF.

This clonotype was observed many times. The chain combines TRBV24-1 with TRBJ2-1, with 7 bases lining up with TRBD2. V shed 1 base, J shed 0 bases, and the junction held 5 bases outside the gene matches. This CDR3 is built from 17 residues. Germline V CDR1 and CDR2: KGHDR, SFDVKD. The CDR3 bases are TGTGCCACCAGTGATTTTAAGCGGGGCCACTCCTACAATGAGCAGTTCTTC. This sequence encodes CATSDFKRGHSYNEQFF.

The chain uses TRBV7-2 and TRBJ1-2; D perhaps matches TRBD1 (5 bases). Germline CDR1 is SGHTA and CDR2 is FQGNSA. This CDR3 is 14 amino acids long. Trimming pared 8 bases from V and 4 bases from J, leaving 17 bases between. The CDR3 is CASLGGALRYGYTF. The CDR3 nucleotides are TGTGCCAGCCTGGGTGGGGCCCTTCGCTATGGCTACACCTTC.

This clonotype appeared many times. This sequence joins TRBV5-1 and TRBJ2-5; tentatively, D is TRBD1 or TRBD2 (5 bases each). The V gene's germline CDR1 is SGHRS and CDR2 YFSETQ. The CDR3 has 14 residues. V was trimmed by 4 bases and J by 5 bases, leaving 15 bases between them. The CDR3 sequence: CASSRLEGLETQYF. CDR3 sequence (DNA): TGCGCCAGCAGCCGATTAGAGGGGTTGGAGACCCAGTACTTC.

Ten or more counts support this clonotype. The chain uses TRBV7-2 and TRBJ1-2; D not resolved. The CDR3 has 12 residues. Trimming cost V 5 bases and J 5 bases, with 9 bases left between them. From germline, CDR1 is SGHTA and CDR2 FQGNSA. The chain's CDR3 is CASSKGLYGYTF. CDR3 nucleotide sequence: TGTGCCAGCAGCAAGGGCCTTTATGGCTACACCTTC.

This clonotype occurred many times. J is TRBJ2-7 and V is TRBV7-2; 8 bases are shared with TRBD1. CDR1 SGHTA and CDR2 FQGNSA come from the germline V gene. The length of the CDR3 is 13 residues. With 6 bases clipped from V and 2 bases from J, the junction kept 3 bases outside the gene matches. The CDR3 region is CASRRDRPYEQYF. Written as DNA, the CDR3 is TGTGCCAGCAGGCGGGACAGGCCCTACGAGCAGTACTTC.

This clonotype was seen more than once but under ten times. The CDR3 spells CASSLDSATTEAFF. Here the CDR3 DNA reads TGTGCCAGCAGTCTAGACAGCGCGACCACTGAAGCTTTCTTT. The genes are TRBV12-3 or TRBV12-4 and TRBJ1-1; possible D gene TRBD1, 5 bases. This CDR3 contains 14 residues. V shed 5 bases and J shed 4 bases, with 14 bases lying between them.

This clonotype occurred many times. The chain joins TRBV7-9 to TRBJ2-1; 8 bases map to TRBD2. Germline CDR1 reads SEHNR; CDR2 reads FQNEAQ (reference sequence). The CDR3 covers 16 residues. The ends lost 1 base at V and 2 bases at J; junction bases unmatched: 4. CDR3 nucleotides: TGTGCCAGCAGCTTAGGATTAGCGGGGACCTACAATGAGCAGTTCTTC. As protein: CASSLGLAGTYNEQFF.

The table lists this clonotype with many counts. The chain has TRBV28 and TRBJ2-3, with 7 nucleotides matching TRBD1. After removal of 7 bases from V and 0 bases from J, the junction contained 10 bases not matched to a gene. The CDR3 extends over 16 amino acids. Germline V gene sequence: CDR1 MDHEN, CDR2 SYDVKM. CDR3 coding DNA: TGTGCCAGCACAGACAGGGCGAGTACTAGCACAGATACGCAGTATTTT. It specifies CASTDRASTSTDTQYF.

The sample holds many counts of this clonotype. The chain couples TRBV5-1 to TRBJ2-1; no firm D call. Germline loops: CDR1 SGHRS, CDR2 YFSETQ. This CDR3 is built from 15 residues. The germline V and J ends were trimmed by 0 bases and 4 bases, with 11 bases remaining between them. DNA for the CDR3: TGCGCCAGCAGCTTGGGGCTCCTGGGGTACAATGAGCAGTTCTTC. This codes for CASSLGLLGYNEQFF.

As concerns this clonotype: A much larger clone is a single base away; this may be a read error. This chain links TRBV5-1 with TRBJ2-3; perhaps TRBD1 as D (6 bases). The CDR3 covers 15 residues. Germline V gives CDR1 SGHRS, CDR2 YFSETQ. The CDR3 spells CSSSSRDTSTDTQYF. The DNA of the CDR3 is TGCTCCAGCAGCTCCCGGGACACTTCCACAGATACGCAGTATTTT.

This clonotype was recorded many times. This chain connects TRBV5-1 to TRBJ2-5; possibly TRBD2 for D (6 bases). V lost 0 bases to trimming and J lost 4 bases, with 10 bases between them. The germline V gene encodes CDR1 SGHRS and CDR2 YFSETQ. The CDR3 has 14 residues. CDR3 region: CASSLGGGAETQYF. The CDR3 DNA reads TGCGCCAGCAGCTTGGGAGGAGGGGCAGAGACCCAGTACTTC.